This T cell receptor (beta chain) was captured in a study of cytomegalovirus exposure and HLA in healthy donors. Study observations and caveats: The tendency of first-cohort TCR clusters to co-occur in the roughly 110 validation repertoires was the finding of a later analysis.

Profiling relied on immunoSEQ multiplex PCR, and the TCRdb table lists in-frame clones only, not all of them. This table holds fewer than 200,000 clones, approximately 81% found once. Germline V lookup: CDR1 GTSNPN, CDR2 SVGIG (reference sequence). CDR3 length: 14 amino acids. Trimming removed 0 bases from V and 6 bases from J; junction bases left unmatched: 7. Comments on this clone: As yet, its antigen is unknown.

This TCR was sampled from a young man in good health and CMV-seropositive. This sequence joins TRBV30 and TRBJ2-7; 8 bases are shared with TRBD2. Sequenced material: PBMCs. Here the CDR3 reads CAWSVGLVGREQYF. DNA of the CDR3: TGTGCCTGGAGTGTGGGACTAGTAGGACGCGAGCAGTACTTC.